This T cell receptor beta chain was recorded in a study of T-cell reconstitution after alpha-beta-depleted transplantation in children. The CDR3 has 16 amino acids. J was trimmed by 3 bases and V by 4 bases; bases with no gene match: 8. The germline V gene encodes CDR1 MDHEN and CDR2 SYDVKM. Library preparation (for TCRbeta) was performed with unique molecular identifiers. TCRdb reprocessed the PCR reads via MiXCR and lists one record per CDR3 protein. The repertoire includes 360,000 or so distinct CDR3 sequences, roughly 22% of them detected once, and around 3.9% sits in the top ten. Material: PBMCs from the stem cell graft donor, obtained from the stem cell graft. The rearrangement joins TRBV28 to TRBJ2-1; 8 bases align to TRBD2. This clonotype originated in a human donor who donated a stem cell graft to a child with acute myeloid leukemia. The CDR3 bases are TGTGCCAGCAGTTCCCCTCCGAGCGGGAGCTACAATGAGCAGTTCTTC. Encoded protein: CASSSPPSGSYNEQFF.